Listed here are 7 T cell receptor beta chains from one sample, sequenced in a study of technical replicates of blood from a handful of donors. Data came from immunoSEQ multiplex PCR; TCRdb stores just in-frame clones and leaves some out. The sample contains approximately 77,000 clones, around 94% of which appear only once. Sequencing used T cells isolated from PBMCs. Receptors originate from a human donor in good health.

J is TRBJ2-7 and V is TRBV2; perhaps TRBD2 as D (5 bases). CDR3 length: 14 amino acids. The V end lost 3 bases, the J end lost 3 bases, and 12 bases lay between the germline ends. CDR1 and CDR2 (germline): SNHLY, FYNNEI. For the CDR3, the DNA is TGTGCCAGCAGTGAGGGTAGCGCCAACTACGAGCAGTACTTC. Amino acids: CASSEGSANYEQYF.

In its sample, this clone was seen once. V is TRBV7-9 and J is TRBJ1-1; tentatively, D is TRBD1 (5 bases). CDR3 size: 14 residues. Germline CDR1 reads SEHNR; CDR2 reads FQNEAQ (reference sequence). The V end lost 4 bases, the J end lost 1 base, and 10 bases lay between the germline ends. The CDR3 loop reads CASSYDSANTEAFF. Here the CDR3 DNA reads TGTGCCAGCAGCTATGACAGCGCGAACACTGAAGCTTTCTTT.

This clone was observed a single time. CDR3 in amino acids: CASSYQGDNEQFF. The DNA of the CDR3 is TGTGCCAGCAGCTATCAGGGGGACAATGAGCAGTTCTTC. The genes are TRBV7-2 and TRBJ2-1; 7 positions match TRBD1. V trimming: 4 bases; J trimming: 5 bases; junction bases outside the gene matches: 2. Germline values: CDR1 SGHTA, CDR2 FQGNSA. The CDR3 runs to 13 residues.

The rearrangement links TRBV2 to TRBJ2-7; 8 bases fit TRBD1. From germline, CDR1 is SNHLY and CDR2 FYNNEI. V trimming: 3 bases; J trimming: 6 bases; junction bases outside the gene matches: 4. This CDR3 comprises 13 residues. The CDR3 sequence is CASSERTGFEQYF. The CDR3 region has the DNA TGTGCCAGCAGTGAGAGGACAGGGTTCGAGCAGTACTTC. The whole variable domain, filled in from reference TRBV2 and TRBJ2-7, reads EPEVTQTPSHQVTQMGQEVILRCVPISNHLYFYWYRQILGQKVEFLVSFYNNEISEKSEIFDDQFSVERPDGSNFTLKIRSTKLEDSAMYFCASSERTGFEQYFGPGTRLTVT.

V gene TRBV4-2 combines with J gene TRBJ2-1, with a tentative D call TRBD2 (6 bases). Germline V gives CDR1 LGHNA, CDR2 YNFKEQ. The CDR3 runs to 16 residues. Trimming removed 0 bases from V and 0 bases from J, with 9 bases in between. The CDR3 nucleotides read TGTGCCAGCAGCCAAGACCGCGGGAACTCCTACAATGAGCAGTTCTTC. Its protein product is CASSQDRGNSYNEQFF.

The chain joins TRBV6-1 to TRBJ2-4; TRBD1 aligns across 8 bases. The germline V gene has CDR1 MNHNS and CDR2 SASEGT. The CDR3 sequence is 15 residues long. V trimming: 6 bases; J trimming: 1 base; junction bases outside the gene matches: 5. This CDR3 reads CASSVTGEAKNIQYF. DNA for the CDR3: TGTGCCAGCAGCGTGACAGGGGAGGCCAAAAACATTCAGTACTTC.

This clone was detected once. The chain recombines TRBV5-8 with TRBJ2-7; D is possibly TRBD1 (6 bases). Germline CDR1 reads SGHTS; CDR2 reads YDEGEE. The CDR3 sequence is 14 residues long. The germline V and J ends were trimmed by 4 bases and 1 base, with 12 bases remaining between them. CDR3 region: CASSLGTSSYEQYF. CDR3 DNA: TGTGCCAGCAGCCTCGGGACAAGTTCCTACGAGCAGTACTTC.